Sequencing of this T cell receptor (beta chain) was carried out in a study of T-cell memory formation after mild COVID-19. In its sample, this clonotype was seen many times. Per the germline V gene, CDR1 is SGHTA and CDR2 is FQGNSA. The CDR3 is 18 amino acids. V was shortened by 5 bases and J by 0 bases, with 19 bases between the two germline ends. TCRdb re-called the 5' RACE reads through MiXCR, storing one row per CDR3 protein. The sample has around 29,000 distinct CDR3 sequences; roughly 15% are singletons. This TCR derives from an adult who had mild COVID-19 (a few samples of this study predate the infection). Cell type and time point are not known. The gene calls are TRBV7-2 and TRBJ2-2, with D possibly TRBD1 on 5 matching bases. Sequencing was carried out using PBMCs or a T cell subset sorted from them (not recorded which). Here the CDR3 reads CASSLSLLGHTNTGELFF. CDR3 nucleotide sequence: TGTGCCAGCAGCCTATCCCTGTTGGGGCACACGAACACCGGGGAGCTGTTTTTT.